A single sample gave rise to the 32 T cell receptor beta chains below, sequenced in a study of blood T cells in healthy people across ages. It was with a sample-barcoded 5' primer and a J-beta primer mix that a second PCR of roughly 6 to 12 cycles was run. TCRdb called the 5' RACE reads again in MiXCR, with one record for every CDR3 protein. The table has some 1,500,000 distinct CDR3 sequences, 40% to 45% seen once. The sequenced sample consisted of blood. These receptors were obtained from a young woman in good health.

Turning to this clonotype: A much larger clone lies one base from this, so it may be a read error. This chain joins TRBV6-5 and TRBJ2-7; 7 bases map to TRBD2. Germline assignment: CDR1 MNHEY and CDR2 SVGAGI. The CDR3 length is 15 residues. After removal of 4 bases from V and 3 bases from J, the junction contained 9 bases not matched to a gene. CDR3 nucleotide sequence: TGTGCCAGCAGTTCCTGGGGACTAACCATCTACGAGCAGTACTTC. Its protein is CASSSWGLTIYEQYF.

The table lists this clonotype with many counts. This rearrangement joins TRBV12-3 or TRBV12-4 to TRBJ2-3; the D is unclear. The V end was cut by 1 base, the J end by 6 bases, with 8 bases between. The CDR3 spans 13 residues. The CDR3 reads CASSLGLGDTQYF. The CDR3 coding sequence is TGTGCCAGCAGTTTAGGCCTAGGGGATACGCAGTATTTT.

The V and J genes are TRBV4-3 and TRBJ2-5; 8 bases are a match to TRBD2. Germline lookup yields CDR1 LGHNA and CDR2 YSLEER. CDR3 length equals 16 residues. Trimming cost V 0 bases and J 11 bases; bases outside gene matches: 14. The CDR3, as DNA: TGCGCCAGCAGCCAAGATCCGGGGGGGGCCTTAAATGAGCAGTACTTC. It specifies CASSQDPGGALNEQYF.

The genes are TRBV7-2 and TRBJ1-2; 9 bases align to TRBD1. V lost 2 bases and J lost 6; bases outside the gene matches: 7. The CDR3 is 15 residues long. In germline, CDR1 is SGHTA, CDR2 FQGNSA. CDR3 sequence (DNA): TGTGCCAGCAGCTTAACTCCGGGACAGGGAAATGGCTACACCTTC. Translation gives CASSLTPGQGNGYTF.

The chain combines TRBV7-2 with TRBJ2-5; perhaps TRBD2 as D (5 bases). The CDR3 is made up of 15 amino acids. From germline, CDR1 is SGHTA and CDR2 FQGNSA. V was trimmed by 1 base and J by 1 base, leaving 10 bases between them. The CDR3 sequence: CASSLGGSVQETQYF. The CDR3 DNA reads as TGTGCCAGCAGCTTAGGGGGTAGCGTCCAAGAGACCCAGTACTTC.

This chain links TRBV13 with TRBJ2-7, with 7 positions matching TRBD1. CDR1 is PRHDT and CDR2 is FYEKMQ in the germline V gene (reference sequence). Trimming took 6 bases from V and 0 from J; bases not matched to a gene: 11. This CDR3 has 16 amino acids. The CDR3 sequence: CASSSIGQAFSYEQYF. CDR3 in DNA: TGTGCCAGCAGTTCTATCGGACAGGCCTTCTCCTACGAGCAGTACTTC.

The genes are TRBV12-3 or TRBV12-4 and TRBJ2-7; D unresolved. The V and J ends lost 6 bases and 4 bases respectively, with 10 bases between them. The CDR3 spans 12 residues. DNA of the CDR3: TGTGCCAGCAGCAGGATCGGTTACGAGCAGTACTTC. Translated, it gives CASSRIGYEQYF.

V is TRBV29-1 and J is TRBJ2-7, with 14 bases that match TRBD2. There are 13 residues in the CDR3. Trimming removed 7 bases from V and 5 bases from J; junction bases left unmatched: 4. Looked up from germline, CDR1 is SQVTM and CDR2 is ANQGSEA. The CDR3 is CSARLAGGDEQYF. Here the CDR3 DNA reads TGCAGCGCCCGACTAGCGGGAGGGGACGAGCAGTACTTC.

This sequence joins TRBV20-1 and TRBJ1-1; 8 bases are a match to TRBD1. V dropped 5 bases and J dropped 4; count of bases not matched to a gene: 3. CDR3 length equals 12 residues. Germline V lookup: CDR1 DFQATT, CDR2 SNEGSKA (reference sequence). The CDR3, as DNA: TGCAGTGCTGCCACAGGGGGCACTGAAGCTTTCTTT. Its protein is CSAATGGTEAFF.

This clonotype occurred a few times. This chain joins TRBV20-1 and TRBJ2-5; a possible D gene is TRBD2 (7 bases). Between the trimmed V and J ends, which lost 6 bases and 5 bases, there was a span of 16 bases. This CDR3 region has 13 residues. From germline, CDR1 is DFQATT and CDR2 SNEGSKA (reference sequence). CDR3 protein: CSARGALTETQYF. CDR3 nucleotides: TGCAGTGCCCGGGGGGCCTTAACGGAGACCCAGTACTTC.

As to this clonotype: A read error may account for a junction end that differs from germline. The chain couples TRBV18 to TRBJ2-2; D not resolved. From germline, CDR1 is KGHSH and CDR2 LQKENI. The CDR3 spans 16 residues. The CDR3 DNA is TGTGCCAGCTCATCACCAGTAGGGATGAACACCGGGGAGCTGTTTTTT. Translation: CASSSPVGMNTGELFF. Complete variable domain (other parts from reference TRBV18 and TRBJ2-2): NAGVMQNPRHLVRRRGQEARLRCSPMKGHSHVYWYRQLPEEGLKFMVYLQKENIIDESGMPKERFSAEFPKEGPSILRIQQVVRGDSAAYFCASSSPVGMNTGELFFGEGSRLTVL.

Worth noting for this clonotype: Compared with germline, one end of the junction differs, possibly owing to a read error. This sequence joins TRBV4-1 and TRBJ2-7; D unresolved. Germline CDR1 is MGHRA and CDR2 is YSYEKL. The CDR3 contains 13 residues. Here the CDR3 DNA reads TGCGCCAGTAGACACACGGGTGCCTACAAGCAGTACTTC. The encoded protein is CASRHTGAYKQYF.

As concerns this clonotype: The junction departs from germline at one end; a sequencing error may be responsible. V is TRBV7-9 and J is TRBJ2-7; D not certain. The CDR3 sequence is 14 residues long. Germline V lookup: CDR1 SEHNR, CDR2 FQNEAQ (reference sequence). CDR3 region: CAGSSTTIPYEQYF. CDR3 coding DNA: TGTGCCGGCAGCTCCACTACAATCCCCTACGAGCAGTACTTC.

This clonotype turned up a few times. The V and J genes are TRBV4-3 and TRBJ2-5; D might be TRBD1 (6 bases). Germline V gene data show CDR1 as LGHNA and CDR2 as YSLEER. The CDR3 extends over 15 amino acids. The germline V and J ends were trimmed by 0 bases and 4 bases, with 12 bases remaining between them. CDR3 coding DNA: TGCGCCAGCAGCCAAGAGGAGATAGGGGGAGAGACCCAGTACTTC. Translated: CASSQEEIGGETQYF.

The chain is built from TRBV4-1 and TRBJ1-2; D possibly corresponds to TRBD1 (6 bases). The V end lost 0 bases, the J end lost 7 bases, and 15 bases lay between the germline ends. Germline V lookup: CDR1 MGHRA, CDR2 YSYEKL. This CDR3 has 15 amino acids. The CDR3 loop reads CASSQDREGVRGYTF. In DNA form, the CDR3 reads TGCGCCAGCAGCCAAGATCGGGAGGGGGTCCGTGGCTACACCTTC.

The gene calls are TRBV2 and TRBJ2-5, with D unclear. The germline CDR1 and CDR2 sequences are SNHLY and FYNNEI. The CDR3 consists of 12 residues. V gave up 1 base and J gave up 4 bases, with 4 bases separating them. CDR3 region: CASSEVPETQYF. The CDR3 DNA is TGTGCCAGCAGTGAAGTACCAGAGACCCAGTACTTC.

The chain joins TRBV7-2 to TRBJ2-6, with D perhaps TRBD1 (6 bases). The germline V and J ends were trimmed by 6 bases and 3 bases, with 12 bases remaining between them. The CDR3 runs to 15 residues. Germline CDR1 is SGHTA and CDR2 is FQGNSA. Written as DNA, the CDR3 is TGTGCCAGCAGTCCCTACAGGGTTGGGGCCAACGTCCTGACTTTC. Its protein is CASSPYRVGANVLTF.

The chain couples TRBV27 to TRBJ1-1; D might be TRBD1 (5 bases). Germline loops: CDR1 MNHEY, CDR2 SMNVEV (reference sequence). Trimming left V 5 bases short and J 2 bases short, with 12 bases between. This CDR3 is 14 amino acids long. The CDR3 loop reads CASSAGHINTEAFF. The CDR3 coding sequence is TGTGCCAGCAGTGCAGGGCACATCAACACTGAAGCTTTCTTT.

The genes are TRBV13 and TRBJ2-1, with 8 bases identical to TRBD1. Germline V CDR1 and CDR2: PRHDT, FYEKMQ (reference sequence). This CDR3 has 14 residues. V lost 5 bases, J lost 10 bases, and 10 bases stayed unmatched. The CDR3 reads CASSPGTGFYEQFF. The CDR3 bases are TGTGCCAGCAGCCCTGGGACAGGATTCTACGAGCAGTTCTTC.

The chain has TRBV20-1 and TRBJ1-6; the D is unclear. CDR3 length: 15 residues. From germline, CDR1 is DFQATT and CDR2 SNEGSKA (reference sequence). CDR3 DNA: TGCACCGGACCAAGCATAACGGGTCGGGCTTCACCCCTCCACTTT. Translating gives CTGPSITGRASPLHF.

This clonotype was seen only a few times. This chain joins TRBV28 and TRBJ1-2, with D hard to call. Germline CDR1 is MDHEN and CDR2 is SYDVKM. The V gene lost 6 bases and the J gene lost 8 bases, with 19 bases spanning the gap. This CDR3 spans 14 amino acids. The CDR3 loop reads CASSKTVSAGGYTF. The CDR3 DNA is TGTGCCAGCAGCAAAACAGTATCCGCGGGCGGCTACACCTTC.

V usage is TRBV4-2 and J usage is TRBJ2-1; D not certain. The V end lost 0 bases, the J end lost 10 bases, and 16 bases lay between the germline ends. The CDR3 is 15 residues long. The germline V gene encodes CDR1 LGHNA and CDR2 YNFKEQ. In DNA, the CDR3 is TGTGCCAGCAGCCAAGATCTAGGTTATGGCTACGAGCAGTTCTTC. It specifies CASSQDLGYGYEQFF.

The chain uses TRBV4-1 and TRBJ2-1, with 7 bases fitting TRBD2. The length of the CDR3 is 17 residues. The V gene end was trimmed by 0 bases and the J gene end by 4 bases; junction bases not matched to a gene: 9. CDR1 and CDR2 (germline): MGHRA, YSYEKL. DNA of the CDR3: TGCGCCAGCAGCCAAGATCAGGGAACTAGCGCTTACAATGAGCAGTTCTTC. Its translation is CASSQDQGTSAYNEQFF.

This clonotype was observed a handful of times. This chain links TRBV2 with TRBJ2-5; no clear D. Germline CDR1 is SNHLY and CDR2 is FYNNEI. This CDR3 comprises 13 residues. The V end was cut by 2 bases, the J end by 4 bases, with 8 bases between. CDR3 amino acids: CASSESTGETQYF. For the CDR3, the DNA is TGTGCCAGCAGTGAATCTACGGGAGAGACCCAGTACTTC.

J is TRBJ2-3 and V is TRBV27; D is uncertain. CDR1 is MNHEY and CDR2 is SMNVEV in the germline V gene (reference sequence). Trimming left V 8 bases short and J 2 bases short, with 14 bases between. The length of the CDR3 is 14 residues. CDR3 sequence reads: CASGRQSSTDTQYF. DNA of the CDR3: TGTGCCAGCGGAAGACAATCCTCCACAGATACGCAGTATTTT.

Points on this clonotype: A much larger clonotype is one base distant, so this may be a read error. V and J are TRBV12-3 or TRBV12-4 and TRBJ2-1; D is ambiguous. Near its end, the DNA agrees better with TRBJ2-7, so the J call may be wrong. This CDR3 comprises 13 residues. In DNA form, the CDR3 reads TGTGCCAGCAGTTTACAGGAGTACAATGAGCAGTACTTC. It specifies CASSLQEYNEQYF.

This clonotype was recorded a few times. The V call is TRBV18, the J call TRBJ1-1; 7 nucleotides agree with TRBD1. CDR3 length: 15 residues. Losses at the gene ends were 4 bases for V and 3 bases for J; bases not matched to a gene: 8. Germline CDR1 is KGHSH and CDR2 is LQKENI. CDR3 residues: CASSLHRGGDTEAFF. CDR3 sequence (DNA): TGTGCCAGCTCACTACACAGGGGAGGGGACACTGAAGCTTTCTTT.

In this sample, this clonotype turned up a few times. This chain links TRBV6-6 with TRBJ2-1, with D possibly matching TRBD2 (6 bases). The CDR3 has 14 residues. CDR1 MNHNY and CDR2 SVGAGI come from the germline V gene (reference sequence). Trimming stripped 2 bases from V and 6 bases from J, with 11 bases between. The CDR3 loop is CASSYQGLLNEQFF. CDR3 DNA: TGTGCCAGCAGTTACCAGGGACTTCTCAATGAGCAGTTCTTC.

J is TRBJ2-1 and V is TRBV2; D assignment may be TRBD1 or TRBD2 (6 bases each). CDR1 is SNHLY and CDR2 is FYNNEI in the germline V gene. This CDR3 is built from 13 residues. Trimming took off 11 bases at V and 7 bases at J, with 18 bases between the two ends. The CDR3 is CAAKQGRTNEQFF. DNA for the CDR3: TGTGCCGCAAAGCAGGGGAGGACTAATGAGCAGTTCTTC.

A few counts support this clonotype. The V call is TRBV28, the J call TRBJ2-3; 7 bases fit TRBD2. The germline CDR1 and CDR2 sequences are MDHEN and SYDVKM. This CDR3 spans 13 amino acids. The V gene end was trimmed by 5 bases and the J gene end by 5 bases; junction bases not matched to a gene: 4. CDR3 nucleotide sequence: TGTGCCAGCAGTCTACTAGCGCAAGATACGCAGTATTTT. Amino acid sequence: CASSLLAQDTQYF.

The chain uses TRBV9 and TRBJ2-2, with D hard to call. The CDR3 consists of 12 residues. Per the germline V gene, CDR1 is SGDLS and CDR2 is YYNGEE. The V and J ends lost 0 bases and 7 bases respectively, with 4 bases between them. This CDR3 reads CASSVGVGELFF. In DNA form, the CDR3 reads TGTGCCAGCAGCGTAGGTGTCGGGGAGCTGTTTTTT.

V usage is TRBV12-3 or TRBV12-4 and J usage is TRBJ1-1; D call uncertain. This CDR3 comprises 14 residues. Trimming removed 4 bases from V and 5 bases from J, with 14 bases in between. The CDR3 loop is CASSSLGDRTEAFF. As DNA, the CDR3 is TGTGCCAGCAGTTCCCTCGGGGATAGGACTGAAGCTTTCTTT.